This TCR beta chain was obtained from a study of T cells in localized non-small cell lung cancer. Broader study findings: The study detected a median around 57 of the top 100 tumor clones in adjacent lung. The highest T cell clonality was in uninvolved adjacent lung, above tumor. In the blood, greater T cell density corresponded to longer overall survival.

Concerning this clone itself: The antigen is unknown.

Measured with immunoSEQ multiplex PCR; TCRdb has only the in-frame clones, and not every one. Among around 100,000 clones, over 80% were seen once, and the ten largest hold about 16%. This CDR3 spans 15 amino acids. CDR1 and CDR2 (germline): MNHNY, SVGAGI (reference sequence). V shed 2 bases, J shed 1 base, and the junction held 3 bases outside the gene matches. The specimen comprised peripheral blood, sampled before any cancer treatment. The receptor's source is a man between 40 and 69 years old with stage I squamous cell lung carcinoma. V gene TRBV6-6 combines with J gene TRBJ2-7, with 9 bases fitting TRBD1. The CDR3 region has the DNA TGTGCCAGCAGTTACCGGGGACAGGGATCCTACGAGCAGTACTTC. Its protein product is CASSYRGQGSYEQYF.